These 30 T cell receptor beta chains share one sample of origin, sequenced in a study of T cell responses to AZD1222 COVID-19 vaccine (TCRdb year 2021). The sample's time point label, in plain terms: baseline before first vaccination. Library preparation employed the immunoSEQ multiplex PCR assay. TCRdb holds this immuneACCESS table with in-frame rearrangements only. Some clones are missing; in checked studies, unresolved V genes explain under half, and the rest has no known cause. This sample has 130,000 or so clones in its table, and 90% of those were observed once. The ten largest clones represent 6.9% of the sample. The sequencing here drew on peripheral blood, taken on day 0 of AZD1222 vaccination. The source of these receptors is an adult in good health.

The V gene is TRBV11-2, the J gene TRBJ1-2; no definite D call. Germline V gives CDR1 SGHAT, CDR2 FQNNGV. V lost 1 base to trimming and J lost 6 bases, with 6 bases between them. The CDR3 consists of 12 residues. The CDR3 loop is CASSLGRDGYTF. The CDR3, as DNA: TGTGCCAGCAGCTTAGGAAGGGATGGCTACACCTTC. The full variable domain, with the rest looked up from reference TRBV11-2 and TRBJ1-2, is EAGVAQSPRYKIIEKRQSVAFWCNPISGHATLYWYQQILGQGPKLLIQFQNNGVVDDSQLPKDRFSAERLKGVDSTLKIQPAKLEDSAVYLCASSLGRDGYTFGSGTRLTVV.

V is TRBV5-8 and J is TRBJ1-3; D is unclear. The germline V and J ends were trimmed by 2 bases and 0 bases, with 9 bases remaining between them. The germline V gene encodes CDR1 SGHTS and CDR2 YDEGEE. The CDR3 is 15 amino acids. The CDR3: CASSFWGPSGNTIYF. The CDR3 nucleotides are TGTGCCAGCAGCTTTTGGGGTCCCTCTGGAAACACCATATATTTT.

V gene TRBV6-2 or TRBV6-3 combines with J gene TRBJ2-1; D is unclear. Trimming removed 2 bases at V and 2 bases at J, with 10 bases between. The germline gives CDR1 MNHEY, CDR2 SVGEGT. This CDR3 spans 15 amino acids. In DNA, the CDR3 is TGTGCCAGCAGTTACCTCGGACCCCCCTACAATGAGCAGTTCTTC. It is translated as CASSYLGPPYNEQFF.

J is TRBJ2-7 and V is TRBV7-8; TRBD1 aligns across 10 bases. Losses at the gene ends were 4 bases for V and 7 bases for J; bases not matched to a gene: 16. Germline CDR1 reads SGHVS; CDR2 reads FQNEAQ. The CDR3 has 17 amino acids. The CDR3 loop is CASSSSRRGTGVWEQYF. Here the CDR3 DNA reads TGTGCCAGCAGCTCATCCAGACGGGGGACAGGGGTTTGGGAGCAGTACTTC.

This clone has just a few counts. The rearrangement links TRBV27 to TRBJ1-2; tentatively, D is TRBD1 (6 bases). CDR3 size: 14 residues. With 4 bases removed from V and 2 bases from J, the gap between germline ends came to 11 bases. Germline CDR1 reads MNHEY; CDR2 reads SMNVEV (reference sequence). CDR3 loop: CASSYNGQNYGYTF. Written as DNA, the CDR3 is TGTGCCAGCAGTTATAATGGACAGAACTATGGCTACACCTTC.

The rearrangement uses TRBV28 and TRBJ2-7; 10 positions match TRBD1. The V and J ends lost 6 bases and 0 bases, in that order; junction bases with no gene match: 14. Germline CDR1 is MDHEN and CDR2 is SYDVKM. The length of the CDR3 is 18 residues. In DNA form, the CDR3 reads TGTGCCAGCAGACTATCCGGGACAGGGGCCATGAGCTCCTACGAGCAGTACTTC. It encodes CASRLSGTGAMSSYEQYF.

The rearrangement links TRBV6-2 or TRBV6-3 to TRBJ1-4, with 10 bases matching TRBD1. CDR1 and CDR2 from the germline V gene are MNHEY and SVGEGT. CDR3 length equals 14 residues. The junction had 6 bases not matched to a gene; V was cut back by 6 bases and J by 8 bases. The CDR3 reads CASSRDRGREKLFF. In DNA, the CDR3 is TGTGCCAGCAGCAGGGACAGGGGACGAGAAAAACTGTTTTTT.

The chain employs TRBV4-2 and TRBJ1-5, with no clear D. Germline loops: CDR1 LGHNA, CDR2 YNFKEQ. Trimming shortened V by 3 bases and J by 0 bases, and 9 bases separated the two germline ends. The CDR3 contains 15 residues. CDR3 DNA sequence: TGTGCCAGCAGCCAGGGATTGGATAGCAATCAGCCCCAGCATTTT. This gives the protein CASSQGLDSNQPQHF.

J is TRBJ1-5 and V is TRBV19, with 7 nucleotides matching TRBD1. Unmatched junction bases numbered 2, after V lost 6 bases and J lost 3 bases. The CDR3 is 13 residues long. The V gene's germline CDR1 is LNHDA and CDR2 SQIVND (reference sequence). The CDR3 reads CASRGQYNQPQHF. Written as DNA, the CDR3 is TGTGCCAGTAGGGGACAGTACAATCAGCCCCAGCATTTT.

V usage is TRBV12-3 or TRBV12-4 and J usage is TRBJ1-2; D gene ambiguous. CDR3 length: 12 amino acids. Trimming took off 5 bases at V and 5 bases at J, with 9 bases between the two ends. The CDR3 loop reads CASSPRTYGYTF. In nucleotides, the CDR3 is TGTGCCAGCAGTCCTCGGACTTATGGCTACACCTTC.

The chain carries TRBV7-3 and TRBJ2-2; perhaps D is TRBD1 or TRBD2 (7 bases each). The V end was cut by 4 bases, the J end by 2 bases, with 14 bases between. Germline V gene sequence: CDR1 SGHTA, CDR2 FQGTGA. The CDR3 length is 16 residues. The CDR3 here is CASSSTGTTNTGELFF. CDR3 in DNA: TGTGCCAGCAGCTCGACAGGGACTACTAACACCGGGGAGCTGTTTTTT.

This sequence joins TRBV11-1 and TRBJ2-3; D ambiguous. This CDR3 comprises 14 residues. Germline CDR1 is SGHAT and CDR2 is FQDESV (reference sequence). The V and J ends lost 3 bases and 1 base respectively, with 8 bases between them. The CDR3 region is CASSFPGRTDTQYF. CDR3 nucleotides: TGTGCCAGCAGCTTCCCCGGGCGCACAGATACGCAGTATTTT.

V is TRBV6-5 and J is TRBJ1-2, with no clear D. Germline V gives CDR1 MNHEY, CDR2 SVGAGI. This CDR3 has 16 residues. The V end lost 0 bases, the J end lost 4 bases, and 15 bases lay between the germline ends. The CDR3 here is CASSYSSGEMSYGYTF. The DNA of the CDR3 is TGTGCCAGCAGTTACTCGAGTGGGGAAATGAGCTATGGCTACACCTTC.

This clone was recorded only once. The chain recombines TRBV18 with TRBJ1-6; D is perhaps TRBD1 (5 bases). The V end was cut by 5 bases, the J end by 5 bases, with 10 bases between. The CDR3 has 14 residues. CDR1 KGHSH and CDR2 LQKENI come from the germline V gene. In nucleotides, the CDR3 is TGTGCCAGCTCAGCCGGGACGGATAATTCACCCCTCCACTTT. Translating it yields CASSAGTDNSPLHF.

This clone was counted between two and nine times. The chain joins TRBV7-9 to TRBJ1-1; D ambiguous. The ends were cut back, 5 bases at V and 1 base at J, with 20 bases in the middle. Germline CDR1 reads SEHNR; CDR2 reads FQNEAQ (reference sequence). The CDR3 consists of 17 residues. The CDR3 here is CASSPPLLPERNTEAFF. The CDR3 DNA follows: TGTGCCAGCAGCCCCCCCCTGCTCCCAGAGAGGAACACTGAAGCTTTCTTT.

V is TRBV28 and J is TRBJ1-5, with 12 bases fitting TRBD1. Germline V gives CDR1 MDHEN, CDR2 SYDVKM. V was clipped by 6 bases and J by 2 bases; unmatched bases: 5. The CDR3 is 16 amino acids. The CDR3 is CASRGDRGRGNQPQHF. The CDR3 nucleotides are TGTGCCAGCAGGGGGGACAGGGGGCGAGGCAATCAGCCCCAGCATTTT.

Worth noting for this clone: Other nucleotide sequences in the sample specify the same CDR3. This chain connects TRBV19 to TRBJ1-2, with 8 bases lining up with TRBD1. The V gene's germline CDR1 is LNHDA and CDR2 SQIVND (reference sequence). This CDR3 has 12 amino acids. Losses at the gene ends were 6 bases for V and 7 bases for J; bases not matched to a gene: 4. The CDR3 region is CASSQGALGYTF. The CDR3 DNA reads TGTGCCAGTAGCCAGGGGGCCCTTGGCTACACCTTC.

V gene TRBV21-1 combines with J gene TRBJ2-7. TRBV21-1 is labeled a pseudogene. This CDR3 has 13 residues. DNA of the CDR3: TGTGCCAGCAGCTCTACCGGATCCTACGAGCAGTACTTC. It encodes CASSSTGSYEQYF.

This chain uses TRBV5-8 with TRBJ2-7; D not resolved. Germline V gene lookup returns CDR1 SGHTS and CDR2 YDEGEE. The V end lost 7 bases, the J end lost 6 bases, and 17 bases lay between the germline ends. The CDR3 has 13 amino acids. Here the CDR3 reads CASDRLPGGEQYF. The CDR3 bases are TGTGCCAGCGATAGGCTCCCTGGTGGCGAGCAGTACTTC.

This rearrangement joins TRBV18 to TRBJ1-2, with D maybe TRBD1 (6 bases). The V gene's germline CDR1 is KGHSH and CDR2 LQKENI. The CDR3 has 14 residues. Trimming stripped 2 bases from V and 3 bases from J, with 10 bases between. The CDR3 is CASSPRGGDYGYTF. As DNA, the CDR3 is TGTGCCAGCTCACCAAGAGGGGGGGACTATGGCTACACCTTC.

This clone was recorded only once. The J gene is TRBJ1-2, the V gene TRBV11-2; 12 bases agree with TRBD1. CDR3 length: 18 residues. J lost 6 bases, V lost 2 bases, and 13 bases had no gene match. Germline lookup yields CDR1 SGHAT and CDR2 FQNNGV. The CDR3 protein is CASSLTVPGQGAINGYTF. CDR3 coding DNA: TGTGCCAGCAGCTTAACGGTACCGGGACAGGGGGCCATTAATGGCTACACCTTC. Full variable domain (missing parts from reference TRBV11-2 and TRBJ1-2): EAGVAQSPRYKIIEKRQSVAFWCNPISGHATLYWYQQILGQGPKLLIQFQNNGVVDDSQLPKDRFSAERLKGVDSTLKIQPAKLEDSAVYLCASSLTVPGQGAINGYTFGSGTRLTVV.

The gene calls are TRBV5-1 and TRBJ2-3, with 12 bases identical to TRBD2. Germline V gene sequence: CDR1 SGHRS, CDR2 YFSETQ. The CDR3 runs to 17 residues. Trimming cost V 1 base and J 0 bases; bases outside gene matches: 3. The CDR3: CASSLRTSGVSTDTQYF. DNA for the CDR3: TGCGCCAGCAGCTTGCGGACTAGCGGGGTTAGCACAGATACGCAGTATTTT.

The J gene is TRBJ2-2, the V gene TRBV6-6; the match to TRBD2 covers 10 bases. The CDR3 consists of 17 residues. CDR1 MNHNY and CDR2 SVGAGI come from the germline V gene (reference sequence). The junction had 13 bases not matched to a gene; V was cut back by 5 bases and J by 7 bases. CDR3 nucleotide sequence: TGTGCCAGCAGTCGGATATCGCTAGCGGGGGTAGGCGGGGAGCTGTTTTTT. Its protein product is CASSRISLAGVGGELFF.

The chain has TRBV4-1 and TRBJ2-2, with unresolved D. The CDR3 runs 16 residues. Germline CDR1 and CDR2: MGHRA and YSYEKL. V was clipped by 0 bases and J by 7 bases, with 15 bases between them. The CDR3 spells CASSQDKVDVNGELFF. CDR3 DNA: TGCGCCAGCAGCCAAGATAAGGTAGACGTAAACGGGGAGCTGTTTTTT.

This rearrangement joins TRBV28 to TRBJ1-5, with D unclear. This CDR3 contains 13 residues. The V end lost 3 bases, the J end lost 7 bases, and 10 bases lay between the germline ends. Germline-derived CDR1 and CDR2 are MDHEN and SYDVKM. The CDR3 reads CASSLGSRQPQHF. The CDR3 region has the DNA TGTGCCAGCAGTTTGGGGTCAAGGCAGCCCCAGCATTTT.

V and J are TRBV7-9 and TRBJ1-2; D not certain. The CDR3 runs to 16 residues. Trimming stripped 5 bases from V and 5 bases from J, with 21 bases between. The germline gives CDR1 SEHNR, CDR2 FQNEAQ (reference sequence). In DNA form, the CDR3 reads TGTGCCAGCAGCCCTAAGGGATACTCTTGGCTTTATGGCTACACCTTC. It encodes CASSPKGYSWLYGYTF.

This clone was seen a single time. The chain combines TRBV6-2 or TRBV6-3 with TRBJ2-7; TRBD2 aligns across 7 bases. The CDR3 runs 15 residues. Germline CDR1 is MNHEY and CDR2 is SVGEGT. V was clipped by 6 bases and J by 6 bases; unmatched bases: 14. CDR3 bases: TGTGCCAGCAGCTTTGGAGGGACTACCCTCCTCGAGCAGTACTTC. This gives the protein CASSFGGTTLLEQYF.

This clone was counted a single time. The chain employs TRBV6-6 and TRBJ1-1, with a weak D call TRBD1 (5 bases). V was pared by 7 bases and J by 2 bases, with 14 bases between. This CDR3 has 14 residues. Germline CDR1 MNHNY, CDR2 SVGAGI (reference sequence). CDR3 in DNA: TGTGCCAGCATTTGGGGGGAAGTCAACACTGAAGCTTTCTTT. Its protein is CASIWGEVNTEAFF.

The gene calls are TRBV7-9 and TRBJ1-1; 8 positions match TRBD1. The CDR3 runs 14 residues. V shed 6 bases and J 5 bases; nucleotides not matched to a gene: 8. Per germline, CDR1 SEHNR and CDR2 FQNEAQ (reference sequence). CDR3: CASRLDRERTEAFF. The CDR3 bases are TGTGCCAGCAGACTGGACAGGGAGAGAACTGAAGCTTTCTTT.

The CDR3 coding sequence is TGTGCCACCAGTGGCGGGATCAATCAGCCCCAGCATTTT. This gives the protein CATSGGINQPQHF. V gene TRBV24-1 combines with J gene TRBJ1-5; no reliable D call. This CDR3 comprises 13 residues. CDR1 is KGHDR, CDR2 SFDVKD, per germline. Between the trimmed V and J ends, which lost 5 bases and 3 bases, there was a span of 7 bases.